Shown below are 20 T cell receptor beta chains from a single sample sequenced in a study of molecular identifiers for immune sequencing clone quantification. TCRdb called the PCR reads again in MiXCR, with one record for every CDR3 protein. Among 490,000 or so distinct CDR3 sequences listed, roughly 25% were seen once. Source material: naive CD8+ T cells from blood, with Jurkat cell RNA spiked in. Subset of the sample: FACS-sorted CD8+CD4-CCR7+CD45RA+ naive T cells. The receptors here all came from a human donor in good health. Some libraries in this study had Jurkat cell RNA spiked in.

This sequence joins TRBV20-1 and TRBJ2-1; D gene uncertain. This CDR3 has 14 amino acids. The V gene's germline CDR1 is DFQATT and CDR2 SNEGSKA (reference sequence). The ends were cut back, 0 bases at V and 12 bases at J, with 18 bases in the middle. CDR3 sequence reads: CSARDVGYTYGQFF. CDR3 sequence (DNA): TGCAGTGCTAGAGATGTTGGGTATACGTACGGGCAGTTCTTC.

V is TRBV13 and J is TRBJ2-7, with TRBD2 identical over 8 bases. Germline CDR1 PRHDT, CDR2 FYEKMQ (reference sequence). The CDR3 spans 13 residues. V dropped 2 bases and J dropped 7; count of bases not matched to a gene: 4. CDR3 sequence reads: CASSLTGGEEQYF. The CDR3 DNA reads TGTGCCAGCAGCTTAACGGGAGGGGAAGAGCAGTACTTC.

This clonotype was detected ten times or more. This rearrangement joins TRBV20-1 to TRBJ2-7; D is perhaps TRBD1 (6 bases). Trimming took 3 bases from V and 6 from J, leaving 15 bases between them. The V gene's germline CDR1 is DFQATT and CDR2 SNEGSKA (reference sequence). This CDR3 comprises 13 residues. The chain's CDR3 is CSARKDRLLEQYF. DNA of the CDR3: TGCAGTGCTAGGAAGGACAGACTGCTCGAGCAGTACTTC.

In regard to this clonotype: At one boundary the junction diverges from the germline segment, which might be a read error. This sequence joins TRBV6-5 and TRBJ2-3, with D perhaps TRBD1 (6 bases). The germline CDR1 and CDR2 sequences are MNHEY and SVGAGI. This CDR3 comprises 14 residues. CDR3 residues: CAISYRAGADTQYF. The CDR3 DNA sequence: TGTGCCATCAGTTACAGGGCAGGGGCAGACACGCAGTATTTT.

In the case of this clonotype: Just one base apart from a much larger clone, this may be a read error. Given the absence of the conserved phenylalanine or tryptophan at the CDR3 end, a read error is likely. This chain uses TRBV15 with TRBJ2-7; 9 nucleotides line up with TRBD1. V gave up 4 bases and J gave up 6 bases; unmatched junction bases: 7. CDR1 LNHNV and CDR2 YYDKDF come from the germline V gene (reference sequence). The CDR3 sequence is 14 residues long. As DNA, the CDR3 is TGTGCCACCAGCACACCGGGACAGGGCTTCGAGCAGTACCTC. This sequence encodes CATSTPGQGFEQYL.

This clonotype was observed many times. The CDR3 nucleotides read TGCAGCGTTGAATCGGACAGGCAAGAGACCCAGTACTTC. Translating gives CSVESDRQETQYF. J is TRBJ2-5 and V is TRBV29-1; 7 nucleotides match TRBD1. The J segment lost 2 bases and the V segment lost 2 bases, leaving 2 bases of the junction unmatched. Germline CDR1 reads SQVTM; CDR2 reads ANQGSEA. The CDR3 is 13 residues long.

This clonotype has just a few counts. The J gene is TRBJ1-3, the V gene TRBV5-8; D call uncertain. CDR1 and CDR2 (germline): SGHTS, YDEGEE. Trimming took off 0 bases at V and 0 bases at J, with 7 bases between the two ends. The CDR3 spans 15 residues. The CDR3 sequence: CASSLAPSSGNTIYF. The CDR3 coding sequence is TGTGCCAGCAGCTTGGCGCCCTCCTCTGGAAACACCATATATTTT.

Worth noting for this clonotype: A much more abundant neighbour one base away suggests this may be a read error. The chain employs TRBV6-1 and TRBJ1-5, with D unclear. The CDR3 is 15 amino acids. Germline V gene lookup returns CDR1 MNHNS and CDR2 SASEGT. The CDR3 region has the DNA TGTGCCGGCAGTTACCAGGTGGGGAGCAATCAGCCCCAGCATTTT. Amino acid sequence: CAGSYQVGSNQPQHF.

The table lists this clonotype with a count of one. This may arise from a read error, as a much more abundant clone is one base away. The CDR3 coding sequence is TGTGCCAGCAGGGGATCAGACACTGAAGCTTTCTTT. This gives the protein CASRGSDTEAFF. The chain uses TRBV6-4 and TRBJ1-1; D is unclear. CDR1 MRHNA and CDR2 SNTAGT come from the germline V gene. The V gene lost 6 bases and the J gene lost 3 bases, with 8 bases spanning the gap. This CDR3 has 12 residues.

As regards this clonotype: A much larger clone sits a single nucleotide away, making a read error possible. The genes are TRBV12-3 or TRBV12-4 and TRBJ2-2; 7 nucleotides match TRBD1. With 8 bases clipped from V and 2 bases from J, the junction kept 5 bases outside the gene matches. The CDR3 is 14 residues long. This CDR3 is CASEGATNTGELFF. Written as DNA, the CDR3 is TGTGCCAGCGAGGGGGCTACCAACACCGGGGAGCTGTTTTTT.

This clonotype was detected many times. V usage is TRBV24-1 and J usage is TRBJ2-3, with D tentatively TRBD2 (6 bases). Between the trimmed V and J ends, which lost 4 bases and 0 bases, there was a span of 13 bases. The CDR3 consists of 16 residues. Looked up from germline, CDR1 is KGHDR and CDR2 is SFDVKD. In DNA form, the CDR3 reads TGTGCCACCAGTGAACCTACTAGCACCAGCACAGATACGCAGTATTTT. Translated: CATSEPTSTSTDTQYF.

This clonotype was recorded at least ten times. This chain links TRBV6-5 with TRBJ2-3; 10 nucleotides line up with TRBD1. CDR3 length: 15 residues. The J segment lost 3 bases and the V segment lost 1 base, leaving 1 base of the junction unmatched. In germline, CDR1 is MNHEY, CDR2 SVGAGI. CDR3 DNA: TGTGCCAGCAGTTACTGGACAGGGGGTACAGATACGCAGTATTTT. It codes for CASSYWTGGTDTQYF.

The chain employs TRBV29-1 and TRBJ2-7, with 11 bases identical to TRBD2. After removal of 5 bases from V and 3 bases from J, the junction contained 9 bases not matched to a gene. The germline V gene has CDR1 SQVTM and CDR2 ANQGSEA. The CDR3 is 15 residues long. In DNA, the CDR3 is TGCAGCGTTACATACTCCGGGACTAGCGGCTACGAGCAGTACTTC. This encodes CSVTYSGTSGYEQYF.

This clonotype was found many times. V is TRBV6-5 and J is TRBJ2-7, with D uncertain. Trimming left V 0 bases short and J 3 bases short, with 9 bases between. CDR1 and CDR2 from the germline V gene are MNHEY and SVGAGI. There are 14 residues in the CDR3. The CDR3 coding sequence is TGTGCCAGCAGTTACTCGCCAGTCCACTACGAGCAGTACTTC. This translates into CASSYSPVHYEQYF.

Note on this clonotype: A much larger clone differs by one base, so this may be a read error. V and J are TRBV14 and TRBJ2-1, with unresolved D. The CDR3 is 16 amino acids. CDR1 and CDR2 (germline): SGHDN, FVKESK. The CDR3 DNA is TGTGCCAGCAGCCCCTGGAACCACTCCTCCTACTATGAGCAGTTCTTC. Translation: CASSPWNHSSYYEQFF.

Worth noting for this clonotype: This may be a read error, as it is one base from a much larger clone. For the CDR3, the DNA is TGTGCCAGCAGCCCCCAACTAGCGCGGTCAAGAGAGCAGTACTTC. Residues: CASSPQLARSREQYF. The rearrangement links TRBV28 to TRBJ2-7; 7 bases are a match to TRBD2. The CDR3 length is 15 residues. CDR1 and CDR2 from the germline V gene are MDHEN and SYDVKM. With V trimmed by 6 bases and J by 7 bases, 15 bases remained unmatched.

This clonotype was found a few times. V and J are TRBV19 and TRBJ2-3; possible D gene TRBD1, 5 bases. The CDR3 is 16 residues long. Germline CDR1 and CDR2: LNHDA and SQIVND (reference sequence). V shed 1 base and J shed 3 bases, with 14 bases lying between them. This chain's CDR3 is CASSIVKGVVTDTQYF. The CDR3 nucleotides read TGTGCCAGTAGTATAGTTAAAGGGGTAGTGACAGATACGCAGTATTTT.

The V call is TRBV7-9, the J call TRBJ1-3, with D unclear. This CDR3 has 15 amino acids. V was clipped by 4 bases and J by 2 bases, with 12 bases between them. The germline gives CDR1 SEHNR, CDR2 FQNEAQ (reference sequence). CDR3 loop: CASSSVDGAGNTIYF. The CDR3 DNA reads as TGTGCCAGCAGCTCCGTTGACGGGGCTGGAAACACCATATATTTT.

This clonotype has a count of ten or more. CDR3 sequence (DNA): TGTGCCAGTAGTCCGCCAACAGGGAGCGAAGCAGATACGCAGTATTTT. Protein sequence: CASSPPTGSEADTQYF. This chain joins TRBV19 and TRBJ2-3, with a tentative D call TRBD1 (6 bases). Germline V lookup: CDR1 LNHDA, CDR2 SQIVND (reference sequence). Deletions cut 5 bases from V and 4 bases from J, with 19 bases between. This CDR3 spans 16 amino acids. The complete variable domain, with remaining parts taken from reference TRBV19 and TRBJ2-3, reads DGGITQSPKYLFRKEGQNVTLSCEQNLNHDAMYWYRQDPGQGLRLIYYSQIVNDFQKGDIAEGYSVSREKKESFPLTVTSAQKNPTAFYLCASSPPTGSEADTQYFGPGTRLTVL.

The chain uses TRBV7-9 and TRBJ2-4, with 11 bases aligning to TRBD1. CDR1 SEHNR and CDR2 FQNEAQ come from the germline V gene (reference sequence). V shed 5 bases, J shed 8 bases, and the junction held 11 bases outside the gene matches. This CDR3 region has 16 residues. This CDR3 reads CASSPGQGALTDIQYF. CDR3 coding DNA: TGTGCCAGCAGCCCTGGACAGGGGGCTTTAACGGACATTCAGTACTTC.